The source of this TCR beta chain is a study of blood T cell repertoires in COVID-19. In the original analysis: Reference gene primer amplification gave estimated nucleated cell counts. Assay used: immunoSEQ multiplex PCR; TCRdb lists only in-frame clones, some missing. That table supplies the V and J calls and clone size; D and trimming were determined from the DNA. Seen here are approximately 70,000 clones, roughly 91% observed once, and the top ten hold about 7%. Germline CDR1 LNHDA, CDR2 SQIVND (reference sequence). This CDR3 is built from 15 residues. Trimming removed 7 bases at V and 5 bases at J, with 17 bases between.

This TCR derives from a man between 50 and 59 years old with active COVID-19. V is TRBV19 and J is TRBJ1-4; a weak D match, TRBD1 (5 bases). Sequenced input: peripheral blood. CDR3 in amino acids: CASKRQYTVNEKLFF. CDR3 DNA: TGTGCCAGTAAGAGACAGTACACCGTGAATGAAAAACTGTTTTTT.